These 27 T cell receptor beta chains share one sample of origin, sequenced in a study of Ad26.COV2.S vaccination and SARS-CoV-2 variants. Treatment in this sample: roughly 19 received Ad26.COV2.S at low or high dose, single or two shots; several received placebo; per-sample allocation not given. Collection of samples fell on day 63 after the first vaccine or placebo injection. The assay was immunoSEQ multiplex PCR, and TCRdb's table has in-frame clones only and misses some. The sample shows some 250,000 clones, roughly 90% of them seen only once. Material: peripheral blood, obtained in a trial of Ad26.COV2.S vaccine versus placebo. The receptors derive from a person between 18 and 60 years old who received the Ad26.COV2.S COVID-19 vaccine or a placebo.

The gene calls are TRBV7-2 and TRBJ1-1, with D tentatively TRBD1 (5 bases). This CDR3 contains 13 residues. The ends were cut back, 6 bases at V and 4 bases at J, with 12 bases in the middle. In germline, CDR1 is SGHTA, CDR2 FQGNSA. The CDR3, as DNA: TGTGCCAGCAGTCAGGGACTGGGCACTGAAGCTTTCTTT. It specifies CASSQGLGTEAFF.

This chain joins TRBV23-1 and TRBJ2-7, with D possibly matching TRBD2 (5 bases). TRBV23-1 is assigned to the ORF class and has an uncertain function. This CDR3 has 17 amino acids. Trimming pared 0 bases from V and 3 bases from J, leaving 18 bases between. The CDR3 sequence: CASSQSEAVSPIYEQYF. Written as DNA, the CDR3 is TGCGCCAGCAGTCAATCGGAGGCAGTATCACCAATCTACGAGCAGTACTTC.

This chain connects TRBV7-2 to TRBJ1-2; no definite D call. V shed 1 base and J shed 6 bases, with 18 bases lying between them. The CDR3 spans 16 residues. Per the germline V gene, CDR1 is SGHTA and CDR2 is FQGNSA. The DNA for the CDR3 is TGTGCCAGCAGCTTAGGTAGAACAAAGCCTTTCGATGGCTACACCTTC. Amino acids: CASSLGRTKPFDGYTF.

This sequence joins TRBV12-5 and TRBJ2-7; D is uncertain. Germline V gives CDR1 LGHNT, CDR2 FRNRAP. CDR3 length: 13 amino acids. Trimming took 7 bases from V and 3 from J, leaving 13 bases between them. DNA of the CDR3: TGTGCTAGTGCCTCACGTACCGGCTACGAGCAGTACTTC. Protein sequence: CASASRTGYEQYF.

The CDR3 DNA follows: TGTGCCAGTAGTCACGGGGGGGGCTCCTACGAGCAGTACTTC. It codes for CASSHGGGSYEQYF. The V and J genes are TRBV19 and TRBJ2-7; 8 nucleotides align to TRBD2. V was clipped by 5 bases and J by 0 bases; unmatched bases: 3. Germline V gene sequence: CDR1 LNHDA, CDR2 SQIVND (reference sequence). The CDR3 is 14 residues long.

A remark on this clone: Other nucleotide sequences in the sample specify the same CDR3. V is TRBV28 and J is TRBJ1-2, with 9 positions matching TRBD1. CDR3 length: 14 residues. Germline V gene lookup returns CDR1 MDHEN and CDR2 SYDVKM. With V trimmed by 5 bases and J by 2 bases, 3 bases remained unmatched. This CDR3 is CASSSDRGNYGYTF. The CDR3 nucleotides read TGTGCCAGCAGTAGTGACAGGGGGAACTATGGCTACACCTTC.

This clone was found a few times. V gene TRBV6-5 combines with J gene TRBJ2-7; D is uncertain. This CDR3 contains 13 residues. In germline, CDR1 is MNHEY, CDR2 SVGAGI. Trimming stripped 1 base from V and 2 bases from J, with 6 bases between. The DNA of the CDR3 is TGTGCCAGCAGTTACTACTCCACCTACGAGCAGTACTTC. This gives the protein CASSYYSTYEQYF.

The chain uses TRBV30 and TRBJ2-7; the D is unclear. The V end was cut by 4 bases, the J end by 4 bases, with 11 bases between. CDR3 length equals 12 residues. The germline V gene has CDR1 GTSNPN and CDR2 SVGIG (reference sequence). The CDR3 DNA is TGTGCCTGGAATTCACTGGGGTACGAGCAGTACTTC. This translates into CAWNSLGYEQYF.

This clone has only a few counts. The CDR3 sequence: CASSPTGFNEQYF. The CDR3, as DNA: TGTGCCAGTAGTCCAACGGGGTTCAACGAGCAGTACTTC. This sequence joins TRBV19 and TRBJ2-7; TRBD2 might be the D (5 bases). Germline lookup yields CDR1 LNHDA and CDR2 SQIVND (reference sequence). Deletions cut 5 bases from V and 5 bases from J, with 13 bases between. The CDR3 runs to 13 residues.

This clone was seen only a few times. The gene calls are TRBV27 and TRBJ2-7; 7 positions agree with TRBD1. J gave up 3 bases and V 11 bases, and 10 bases lay outside the gene matches. The length of the CDR3 is 13 residues. Germline CDR1 and CDR2: MNHEY and SMNVEV (reference sequence). CDR3 sequence: CAASRAGGYEQYF. Written as DNA, the CDR3 is TGTGCCGCCTCGAGGGCAGGGGGCTACGAGCAGTACTTC.

J is TRBJ2-1 and V is TRBV7-9; TRBD2 matches at 10 bases. V trimming: 5 bases; J trimming: 6 bases; junction bases outside the gene matches: 10. Germline V gene lookup returns CDR1 SEHNR and CDR2 FQNEAQ (reference sequence). This CDR3 has 16 residues. In DNA, the CDR3 is TGTGCCAGCAGCCGTGGAGCGGGAGGGCCGGTCAATGAGCAGTTCTTC. This sequence encodes CASSRGAGGPVNEQFF.

The chain combines TRBV6-2 or TRBV6-3 with TRBJ2-1; 10 nucleotides line up with TRBD1. The V segment lost 6 bases and the J segment 5 bases; nucleotides outside the gene matches: 7. This CDR3 contains 15 residues. Germline assignment: CDR1 MNHEY and CDR2 SVGEGT. The CDR3 spells CASSRQGAGNNEQFF. DNA of the CDR3: TGTGCCAGCAGCAGACAGGGGGCGGGGAACAATGAGCAGTTCTTC.

CDR3 nucleotide sequence: TGCGCCAGCAGCCAAGTCAAAGGGGGGATTCTCTACGAGCAGTACTTC. This codes for CASSQVKGGILYEQYF. The rearrangement links TRBV5-1 to TRBJ2-7, with D tentatively TRBD1 or TRBD2 (6 bases each). Between the trimmed V and J ends, which lost 4 bases and 3 bases, there was a span of 20 bases. The germline CDR1 and CDR2 sequences are SGHRS and YFSETQ. The CDR3 is 16 residues long.

The CDR3 nucleotides are TGTGCCAGCAGTGAAGAGGCAGGGGGCGTAGGCTACACCTTC. Its protein is CASSEEAGGVGYTF. The chain joins TRBV6-1 to TRBJ1-2, with TRBD1 matching 8 bases. Germline V gene lookup returns CDR1 MNHNS and CDR2 SASEGT. Trimming at V came to 1 base and at J to 8 bases, leaving 6 bases not matched to a gene. The CDR3 has 14 amino acids.

The chain has TRBV7-3 and TRBJ2-1, with 10 bases aligning to TRBD1. The CDR3 is made up of 15 amino acids. The trim removed 7 bases at V and 7 bases at J, leaving 10 bases unmatched. Germline-derived CDR1 and CDR2 are SGHTA and FQGTGA. CDR3 in DNA: TGTGCCAGCATGCTGACAGGGGGCATCTTAAATGAGCAGTTCTTC. This translates into CASMLTGGILNEQFF.

The chain uses TRBV3-1 (or the pseudogene TRBV3-2) and TRBJ1-4; weak D call: TRBD1 (6 bases). The germline gives CDR1 LGHDT, CDR2 YNNKEL (reference sequence). Trimming pared 8 bases from V and 3 bases from J, leaving 16 bases between. The CDR3 has 15 residues. The CDR3, as DNA: TGTGCCAGCGGACTTCCACAGGGCTCTAATGAAAAACTGTTTTTT. Protein: CASGLPQGSNEKLFF.

The chain employs TRBV7-9 and TRBJ1-2, with 7 bases identical to TRBD1. The germline CDR1 and CDR2 sequences are SEHNR and FQNEAQ (reference sequence). The CDR3 contains 15 residues. V shed 7 bases, J shed 4 bases, and the junction held 12 bases outside the gene matches. The CDR3 protein is CASTYRGQSLYGYTF. The CDR3 coding sequence is TGTGCCAGCACCTACAGGGGCCAATCCCTCTATGGCTACACCTTC. Based on the CDR3 plus reference TRBV7-9 and TRBJ1-2, the full variable domain is DTGVSQNPRHKITKRGQNVTFRCDPISEHNRLYWYRQTLGQGPEFLTYFQNEAQLEKSRLLSDRFSAERPKGSFSTLEIQRTEQGDSAMYLCASTYRGQSLYGYTFGSGTRLTVV.

This clone has more than one count but fewer than ten. The V gene is TRBV11-2, the J gene TRBJ2-7; D is possibly TRBD1 or TRBD2 (5 bases each). Germline CDR1 is SGHAT and CDR2 is FQNNGV. V was pared by 1 base and J by 4 bases, with 11 bases between. The CDR3 sequence is 14 residues long. Written as DNA, the CDR3 is TGTGCCAGCAGCTTAGTAGGGTGGGGGTACGAGCAGTACTTC. Its protein product is CASSLVGWGYEQYF.

This rearrangement joins TRBV3-1 (or the pseudogene TRBV3-2) to TRBJ1-3, with D possibly being TRBD1 (5 bases). Looked up from germline, CDR1 is LGHDT and CDR2 is YNNKEL (reference sequence). This CDR3 has 15 residues. Deletions cut 4 bases from V and 8 bases from J, with 18 bases between. Written as DNA, the CDR3 is TGTGCCAGCAGCCTGGGCGGGGGAACCAGAGACACCATATATTTT. Translating gives CASSLGGGTRDTIYF.

The genes are TRBV4-1 and TRBJ2-1, with 14 bases lining up with TRBD2. The CDR3 spans 17 residues. The V gene's germline CDR1 is MGHRA and CDR2 YSYEKL. V shed 5 bases, J shed 5 bases, and the junction held 8 bases outside the gene matches. DNA for the CDR3: TGCGCCAGCAGCTTTCCGGGACTAGCGGGGGCGCACAATGAGCAGTTCTTC. Amino acids: CASSFPGLAGAHNEQFF.

This chain joins TRBV18 and TRBJ2-3; D remains unclear. The V gene lost 1 base and the J gene lost 12 bases, with 8 bases spanning the gap. The CDR3 runs 11 residues. Germline V gives CDR1 KGHSH, CDR2 LQKENI. The CDR3 spells CASSPQIPQYF. The CDR3 region has the DNA TGTGCCAGCTCACCACAGATCCCCCAGTATTTT.

The rearrangement links TRBV6-6 to TRBJ1-1; D gene uncertain. Germline CDR1 reads MNHNY; CDR2 reads SVGAGI (reference sequence). The CDR3 has 13 residues. Trimming stripped 6 bases from V and 7 bases from J, with 15 bases between. CDR3 amino acids: CASSPAGLGEAFF. In DNA, the CDR3 is TGTGCCAGCAGCCCCGCCGGGTTGGGTGAAGCTTTCTTT.

This chain connects TRBV28 to TRBJ2-5, with 9 bases identical to TRBD1. The length of the CDR3 is 15 residues. V gave up 6 bases and J gave up 5 bases; unmatched junction bases: 10. Germline V lookup: CDR1 MDHEN, CDR2 SYDVKM. CDR3 in DNA: TGTGCCAGCAGCCGTCCCACAGGGGGCCAGGAGACCCAGTACTTC. Amino acid sequence: CASSRPTGGQETQYF.

The genes are TRBV4-2 and TRBJ1-1; no clear D gene. Germline V lookup: CDR1 LGHNA, CDR2 YNFKEQ. The CDR3 is 14 amino acids. Between the trimmed V and J ends, which lost 0 bases and 0 bases, there was a span of 5 bases. The CDR3 coding sequence is TGTGCCAGCAGCCAAGATCGCATGAACACTGAAGCTTTCTTT. It is translated as CASSQDRMNTEAFF.

Comment on this clone: The same CDR3 also results from other DNA sequences found in this sample. The rearrangement uses TRBV6-5 and TRBJ1-1; D is unclear. CDR3 length equals 13 residues. Deletions cut 0 bases from V and 5 bases from J, with 7 bases between. CDR1 and CDR2 (germline): MNHEY, SVGAGI. The CDR3 sequence is CASSYSRGTEAFF. As DNA, the CDR3 is TGTGCCAGCAGTTACTCGCGGGGTACTGAAGCTTTCTTT.

This clone was picked up many times. The chain employs TRBV29-1 and TRBJ2-1, with D possibly being TRBD1 (6 bases). The V and J ends lost 4 bases and 3 bases respectively, with 16 bases between them. The germline gives CDR1 SQVTM, CDR2 ANQGSEA. This CDR3 contains 15 residues. In DNA, the CDR3 is TGCAGCGTTGGGGACACAGGGAACCTCTACAATGAGCAGTTCTTC. Encoded protein: CSVGDTGNLYNEQFF.

The rearrangement joins TRBV2 to TRBJ2-2, with 10 bases lining up with TRBD2. The CDR3 contains 14 residues. Germline values: CDR1 SNHLY, CDR2 FYNNEI. Trimming at V came to 3 bases and at J to 8 bases, leaving 3 bases not matched to a gene. CDR3 coding DNA: TGTGCCAGCAGTGAGAGCGGGGGGGCTGGGGAGCTGTTTTTT. Its protein is CASSESGGAGELFF.